These 8 T cell receptor beta chains came from one sample sequenced in a study of human T cells and chemical hapten exposure. One entry per CDR3 protein, called by TCRdb with MiXCR from the RACE reads. The sample has 50,000 to 80,000 distinct CDR3 sequences; approximately 10% are singletons. This sample's time point: patch test 3, about 24 weeks after DPC sensitization. Regarding treatment: therapeutic diphenylcyclopropenone sensitization with weekly scalp DPC. The source was whole blood, collected in connection with sensitization to the hapten diphenylcyclopropenone (DPC). These receptors all come from a woman in her 30s with alopecia areata. Some clones in this sample may be carry-over from other donors' samples.

This clonotype was seen more than once but under ten times. The chain's CDR3 is CASYAGTGDGNTEAFF. CDR3 nucleotide sequence: TGCGCCAGCTATGCCGGGACAGGGGACGGGAACACTGAAGCTTTCTTT. The chain uses TRBV5-1 and TRBJ1-1, with 10 bases identical to TRBD1. Germline CDR1 is SGHRS and CDR2 is YFSETQ. With V trimmed by 7 bases and J by 1 base, 10 bases remained unmatched. The length of the CDR3 is 16 residues.

In its sample, this clonotype was seen a few times. The chain joins TRBV29-1 to TRBJ2-1; D gene ambiguous. The germline V gene encodes CDR1 SQVTM and CDR2 ANQGSEA. The CDR3 runs 8 residues. The CDR3 coding sequence is TGCTCCTACAATGAGCAGTTCTTC. Translating gives CSYNEQFF.

This clonotype has at least ten counts. The J gene is TRBJ1-1, the V gene TRBV27, with a possible D match to TRBD1 (5 bases). Germline values: CDR1 MNHEY, CDR2 SMNVEV (reference sequence). The CDR3 runs to 13 residues. Deletions cut 1 base from V and 5 bases from J, with 8 bases between. CDR3 nucleotide sequence: TGTGCCAGCAGTTTATTGGGGGATACTGAAGCTTTCTTT. Translating gives CASSLLGDTEAFF.

Relative to its sample, this clonotype is medium-sized. CDR3 coding DNA: TGCAGCGTTGCCCGGGAGGAGACCCAGTACTTC. Its translation: CSVAREETQYF. The V and J genes are TRBV29-1 and TRBJ2-5; tentative D call: TRBD2 (6 bases). CDR1 and CDR2 (germline): SQVTM, ANQGSEA. This CDR3 region has 11 residues. Trimming shortened V by 4 bases and J by 5 bases, and 8 bases separated the two germline ends.

Only a few counts were recorded for this clonotype. V usage is TRBV20-1 and J usage is TRBJ2-5; 9 nucleotides align to TRBD2. The V gene end was trimmed by 2 bases and the J gene end by 3 bases; junction bases not matched to a gene: 1. Germline CDR1 DFQATT, CDR2 SNEGSKA (reference sequence). CDR3 length: 13 amino acids. The CDR3 loop reads CSARLAGKETQYF. Here the CDR3 DNA reads TGCAGTGCTAGACTAGCGGGAAAAGAGACCCAGTACTTC.

This clonotype was seen many times. This chain connects TRBV2 to TRBJ2-2; D may correspond to TRBD1 or TRBD2 (6 bases each). This CDR3 has 14 amino acids. Germline CDR1 reads SNHLY; CDR2 reads FYNNEI. V was shortened by 7 bases and J by 4 bases, with 13 bases between the two germline ends. CDR3 in DNA: TGTGCCAGCACTATAGGGGGAGGCACCGGGGAGCTGTTTTTT. This gives the protein CASTIGGGTGELFF.

The chain employs TRBV10-2 and TRBJ1-6; D call uncertain. V dropped 3 bases and J dropped 12 bases, with 15 bases sitting between them. Germline-derived CDR1 and CDR2 are WSHSY and SAAADI. This CDR3 spans 14 amino acids. The CDR3 nucleotides read TGCGCCAGCAGTGATGTCCCCAGCCGGGGACCCCTCCACTTT. Its protein product is CASSDVPSRGPLHF.

This chain joins TRBV10-3 and TRBJ2-7; possible D gene TRBD1, 6 bases. The germline gives CDR1 ENHRY, CDR2 SYGVKD. Deletions cut 4 bases from V and 5 bases from J, with 15 bases between. The CDR3 contains 14 residues. The CDR3 DNA reads as TGTGCCATCAGTGTGGAGCAGGGGCTCCACGAGCAGTACTTC. Residues: CAISVEQGLHEQYF.